This T cell receptor (beta chain) appears in the sequencing data of a study of blood T cell repertoires in COVID-19 (dated by TCRdb to 2018 to 2020). The study in broad terms: Collaborator samples came from the United States, Italy and Spain and covered acute and convalescent phases of COVID-19. Samples came from the ongoing ImmuneRACE study (first 160 participants) plus 1,254 subjects from 6 global collaborators. Subjects who had been exposed to COVID-19, were actively infected with it, or had recovered from it provided the deeply sampled blood TCRbeta repertoires that made up the dataset. The repertoires were released in a freely available public database intended as a resource for research on the immune response to SARS-CoV-2. HLA class I and class II types, where available, came from metadata supplied by the sample provider rather than from assay-based typing. The sample metadata nearly always contained a de-identified subject ID, COVID-19 status, age in years and sex. The material from the prospective study consisted of cDNA or gDNA derived from T cells, B-cell-depleted T cells, or PBMCs.

Participants in the prospective study were aged about 18 to 95 years, lived in some 24 United States geographic areas, and enrolled through a virtual design. Cohort assignment in the prospective study relied on participant-reported clinical history from a screening survey and a study questionnaire. A participant counted as exposed if, within 2 weeks of entering the study, that participant had been in contact with someone who had a PCR-confirmed or clinician-diagnosed COVID-19 case. In the prospective study, whole blood, serum and a nasopharyngeal or oropharyngeal swab were collected from each participant by mobile phlebotomists. Additional blood draws and questionnaires over an approximately 2-month period could optionally be provided by prospective study participants. Prospective study blood samples were shipped either frozen or at room temperature before DNA extraction. Concerning this clone: Its binding antigen is unknown. Within one base of it there is no much larger clone, and no base qualities were kept.

Trimmed from V: 4 bases; trimmed from J: 3 bases; junction bases lacking a gene match: 5. Via the germline V gene, CDR1 is MGHRA and CDR2 YSYEKL. Including cysteine and phenylalanine, the CDR3 has 15 amino acids. CDR3 DNA only is kept here, 45 bases in frame from base 1. Overall results and qualifications from the work: The amount of clinical and demographic metadata varied by source and participant and was provided uncurated.

TCRbeta CDR3 regions were amplified from genomic DNA using the immunoSEQ Assay, a bias-controlled multiplex PCR. As for the authors' bioinformatics: Nucleated cell counts per sample were estimated from amplification of reference gene primers within the assay. To quantify the absolute abundance of each unique TCRbeta CDR3 rearrangement, sequence reads were collapsed and filtered. For each sample, productive Simpson clonality was calculated by taking the square root of Simpson's diversity index across productive rearrangements. This immuneACCESS table, as held by TCRdb, lists in-frame sequences with V and J called but not all clones. Of the missing ones, under half trace to an unresolved V gene in checked studies; the others have no known cause. V, J and clone size are taken as reported in that table, and D and trimming were inferred from the DNA itself. The sample table holds about 200,000 clones, of which roughly 84% were seen once. Less than 3.5% of the sample lies in the top ten.

The chain is assembled from TRBV4-1 and TRBJ2-3; TRBD1 aligns with 9 central bases. This TCR came from a woman aged 25 to 45 who had been exposed to COVID-19. Material for sequencing was PBMCs or T cells enriched from blood (not recorded which). The DNA sequence is given as TGCGCCAGCAGCCGGCGACAGGGGGGGACAGATACGCAGTATTTT. Its translation is CASSRRQGGTDTQYF.